These T cell receptor beta chains were read from a single sample in a study of blood T cell repertoires in COVID-19. TCRdb's table, derived via immunoSEQ multiplex PCR, lists solely in-frame clones and lacks some. The repertoire has roughly 400,000 clones, approximately 90% of them found once; the top ten carry less than 1.5%. Sequenced: PBMCs or T cells enriched from blood (not recorded which). The receptors come from a woman aged 18-29 years who had been exposed to COVID-19. Both conserved end residues are part of each CDR3. Fields, in order: V gene, J gene, clone size, D gene, CDR3 protein, CDR3 DNA. The D gene is left open where the match is weak. Not every row has a clone size; where given, it reads once, few, many or a size class.

V gene: TRBV15
J gene: TRBJ1-1
clone size: NA
D gene: NA
CDR3 protein: CATSRDFEGEAFF
CDR3 DNA: TGTGCCACCAGCAGAGATTTTGAGGGCGAAGCTTTCTTT

V gene: TRBV12-3/TRBV12-4
J gene: TRBJ1-3
clone size: NA
D gene: NA
CDR3 protein: CASSMSSGNTIYF
CDR3 DNA: TGTGCCAGCAGTATGAGCTCTGGAAACACCATATATTTT

V gene: TRBV6-4
J gene: TRBJ2-1
clone size: NA
D gene: TRBD2
CDR3 protein: CASRPLAGGVEQFF
CDR3 DNA: TGTGCCAGCAGACCACTAGCGGGAGGCGTTGAGCAGTTCTTC

V gene: TRBV6-5
J gene: TRBJ2-7
clone size: NA
D gene: TRBD2
CDR3 protein: CASSYPTSGGSYEQYF
CDR3 DNA: TGTGCCAGCAGTTACCCGACTAGCGGGGGTAGCTACGAGCAGTACTTC

V gene: TRBV5-6
J gene: TRBJ2-3
clone size: NA
D gene: NA
CDR3 protein: CASSFTGEDTQYF
CDR3 DNA: TGTGCCAGCAGTTTTACAGGAGAAGATACGCAGTATTTT

V gene: TRBV11-2
J gene: TRBJ2-3
clone size: NA
D gene: TRBD1
CDR3 protein: CASSPQGAGDTQYF
CDR3 DNA: TGTGCCAGCAGCCCCCAGGGGGCCGGAGATACGCAGTATTTT

V gene: TRBV19
J gene: TRBJ2-1
clone size: NA
D gene: TRBD1
CDR3 protein: CASSIKVPRWTGSNNEQFF
CDR3 DNA: TGTGCCAGTAGTATTAAGGTCCCTCGGTGGACAGGGTCGAACAATGAGCAGTTCTTC

V gene: TRBV3-1/TRBV3-2
J gene: TRBJ2-7
clone size: NA
D gene: TRBD2
CDR3 protein: CASSPSTSGAAYEQYF
CDR3 DNA: TGTGCCAGCAGCCCCTCGACTAGCGGGGCTGCCTACGAGCAGTACTTC

V gene: TRBV6-1
J gene: TRBJ2-1
clone size: NA
D gene: NA
CDR3 protein: CASSEYDGGAQFF
CDR3 DNA: TGTGCCAGCAGTGAGTATGACGGCGGGGCGCAGTTCTTC

V gene: TRBV2
J gene: TRBJ2-2
clone size: NA
D gene: TRBD2
CDR3 protein: CASSDRLAVNTGELFF
CDR3 DNA: TGTGCCAGCAGCGATAGACTAGCGGTTAACACCGGGGAGCTGTTTTTT

V gene: TRBV28
J gene: TRBJ1-5
clone size: NA
D gene: NA
CDR3 protein: CASSFPTGQGVGILHDQPQHF
CDR3 DNA: TGTGCCAGCAGTTTCCCCACGGGTCAGGGCGTCGGAATTTTACACGATCAGCCCCAGCATTTT

V gene: TRBV24-1
J gene: TRBJ2-2
clone size: NA
D gene: TRBD2
CDR3 protein: CATQAGGVGELFF
CDR3 DNA: TGTGCCACCCAAGCGGGGGGAGTCGGGGAGCTGTTTTTT

V gene: TRBV28
J gene: TRBJ2-7
clone size: NA
D gene: TRBD1
CDR3 protein: CASINDRGAPSQYF
CDR3 DNA: TGTGCCAGCATCAACGACAGGGGGGCTCCATCGCAGTACTTC

V gene: TRBV7-9
J gene: TRBJ2-3
clone size: few
D gene: NA
CDR3 protein: CASSLGRTSTDTQYF
CDR3 DNA: TGTGCCAGCAGCTTAGGAAGGACAAGCACAGATACGCAGTATTTT

V gene: TRBV11-2
J gene: TRBJ1-6
clone size: NA
D gene: NA
CDR3 protein: CASSLSDSLTSPLHF
CDR3 DNA: TGTGCCAGCAGCTTGAGCGACAGCCTGACTTCACCCCTCCACTTT

V gene: TRBV13
J gene: TRBJ1-3
clone size: once
D gene: TRBD1
CDR3 protein: CASSLGDRAGNTIYF
CDR3 DNA: TGTGCCAGCAGCTTAGGGGACAGGGCTGGAAACACCATATATTTT

V gene: TRBV10-3
J gene: TRBJ1-5
clone size: NA
D gene: TRBD1
CDR3 protein: CAIGTGNQPQHF
CDR3 DNA: TGTGCCATCGGGACAGGGAACCAGCCCCAGCATTTT

V gene: TRBV6-5
J gene: TRBJ1-1
clone size: NA
D gene: NA
CDR3 protein: CASSYLQGGTEAFF
CDR3 DNA: TGTGCCAGCAGTTACCTACAGGGTGGCACTGAAGCTTTCTTT

V gene: TRBV13
J gene: TRBJ2-7
clone size: NA
D gene: TRBD1
CDR3 protein: CASSLKGTGIYEQYF
CDR3 DNA: TGTGCCAGCAGCTTAAAGGGGACAGGGATCTACGAGCAGTACTTC

V gene: TRBV18
J gene: TRBJ1-1
clone size: NA
D gene: TRBD1
CDR3 protein: CASSRQGLEAFF
CDR3 DNA: TGTGCCAGCTCCCGACAGGGGTTAGAAGCTTTCTTT

V gene: TRBV29-1
J gene: TRBJ1-1
clone size: few
D gene: TRBD1
CDR3 protein: CSAWTGTTEAFF
CDR3 DNA: TGCAGCGCCTGGACAGGGACCACTGAAGCTTTCTTT

V gene: TRBV6-5
J gene: TRBJ1-4
clone size: NA
D gene: NA
CDR3 protein: CASSYRRFNEKLFF
CDR3 DNA: TGTGCCAGCAGTTACCGCAGGTTTAATGAAAAACTGTTTTTT

V gene: TRBV28
J gene: TRBJ2-7
clone size: NA
D gene: TRBD1
CDR3 protein: CASSWTGGIYEQYF
CDR3 DNA: TGTGCCAGCAGTTGGACAGGGGGAATTTACGAGCAGTACTTC

V gene: TRBV9
J gene: TRBJ2-7
clone size: once
D gene: NA
CDR3 protein: CASGGSEQYF
CDR3 DNA: TGTGCCAGTGGAGGGTCCGAGCAGTACTTC

V gene: TRBV28
J gene: TRBJ2-3
clone size: NA
D gene: TRBD2
CDR3 protein: CATALAGATDTQYF
CDR3 DNA: TGTGCCACCGCACTAGCGGGGGCCACAGATACGCAGTATTTT

V gene: TRBV18
J gene: TRBJ2-3
clone size: NA
D gene: NA
CDR3 protein: CASSPRRADTDTQYF
CDR3 DNA: TGTGCCAGCTCCCCACGGAGAGCGGACACAGATACGCAGTATTTT

V gene: TRBV3-1/TRBV3-2
J gene: TRBJ2-7
clone size: NA
D gene: TRBD1
CDR3 protein: CASSQAGQGPYEQYF
CDR3 DNA: TGTGCCAGCAGCCAAGCGGGACAGGGCCCCTACGAGCAGTACTTC

V gene: TRBV4-3
J gene: TRBJ1-2
clone size: NA
D gene: NA
CDR3 protein: CASSQVTDPKRGYTF
CDR3 DNA: TGCGCCAGCAGCCAAGTGACAGACCCAAAGCGAGGCTACACCTTC

V gene: TRBV5-8
J gene: TRBJ1-2
clone size: NA
D gene: NA
CDR3 protein: CASTLSLNYYGYTF
CDR3 DNA: TGTGCCAGCACCTTGTCCCTCAACTATTATGGCTACACCTTC

V gene: TRBV28
J gene: TRBJ2-7
clone size: NA
D gene: NA
CDR3 protein: CASSSPGTFSSYEQYF
CDR3 DNA: TGTGCCAGCAGTTCCCCCGGGACTTTTAGCTCCTACGAGCAGTACTTC

V gene: TRBV9
J gene: TRBJ2-7
clone size: NA
D gene: NA
CDR3 protein: CASSDGHLSYEQYF
CDR3 DNA: TGTGCCAGCAGCGACGGACACCTCTCCTACGAGCAGTACTTC